Sequencing of this T cell receptor beta chain was carried out in a study of cytomegalovirus exposure and HLA in healthy donors. The CDR3 is 13 amino acids. V was trimmed by 6 bases and J by 2 bases, leaving 8 bases between them. Germline CDR1 is MNHNY and CDR2 is SVGAGI (reference sequence). Both 60 Vbeta primers and 13 Jbeta primers went into the PCR. Sequencing used immunoSEQ multiplex PCR; TCRdb keeps in-frame clones, though not all of them. The repertoire holds 150,000 to 200,000 clones, roughly three quarters seen once, with roughly 7.1% in the top ten. This clone was seen a few times. This TCR derives from a man aged 35-49 years in good health and CMV-seropositive. The sample consisted of PBMCs. J is TRBJ1-3 and V is TRBV6-6; D is undetermined. CDR3 in amino acids: CASSLLPGNTIYF. In DNA form, the CDR3 reads TGTGCCAGCAGCCTTCTTCCTGGAAACACCATATATTTT.